The next 22 T cell receptor beta chains were all read from a single sample in a study of TIL therapy for anti-PD-1-resistant metastatic lung cancer. As for time point: pre-treatment sample, taken before nivolumab and TIL therapy. The immunoSEQ assay was v3. Sequencing used immunoSEQ multiplex PCR; TCRdb keeps in-frame clones, though not all of them. Among about 45,000 clones listed, roughly 85% were seen once. The specimen was blood, collected at baseline. These receptors all come from a man between 70 and 80 years old with non-small cell lung cancer.

The genes are TRBV18 and TRBJ2-7; D is possibly TRBD2 (6 bases). V dropped 4 bases and J dropped 5 bases, with 18 bases sitting between them. Germline V gene data show CDR1 as KGHSH and CDR2 as LQKENI. The CDR3 consists of 15 residues. CDR3 nucleotides: TGTGCCAGCTCACTCTCGCGGGGAGCCTTCGACGAGCAGTACTTC. It is translated as CASSLSRGAFDEQYF.

The CDR3, as DNA: TGTGCCAGCTCACCGGGCCTTGGTTCCCGGGGAAACACCATATATTTT. It encodes CASSPGLGSRGNTIYF. This chain links TRBV18 with TRBJ1-3, with D unresolved. Germline CDR1 and CDR2: KGHSH and LQKENI. Between the trimmed V and J ends, which lost 3 bases and 4 bases, there was a span of 16 bases. The CDR3 is made up of 16 amino acids.

This chain uses TRBV6-6 with TRBJ1-1; D is undetermined. The V end was cut by 5 bases, the J end by 3 bases, with 16 bases between. The CDR3 consists of 15 residues. Germline V lookup: CDR1 MNHNY, CDR2 SVGAGI (reference sequence). CDR3 residues: CASSRGGSTYTEAFF. CDR3 sequence (DNA): TGTGCCAGCAGTCGCGGCGGAAGCACCTACACTGAAGCTTTCTTT.

The V gene is TRBV9, the J gene TRBJ2-5; 9 bases fit TRBD2. Germline CDR1 SGDLS, CDR2 YYNGEE. This CDR3 is 17 amino acids long. Trimming took 4 bases from V and 2 from J; bases not matched to a gene: 12. CDR3 coding DNA: TGTGCCAGCAGCCCCGGGAGTAGCGGGAGCATTCAAGAGACCCAGTACTTC. Amino acids: CASSPGSSGSIQETQYF.

There are a few counts of this clone. The CDR3 DNA follows: TGTGCCTGGAGTGTTTCGAGGACTGAAGCTTTCTTT. Amino acid sequence: CAWSVSRTEAFF. J is TRBJ1-1 and V is TRBV30; no reliable D call. The CDR3 sequence is 12 residues long. Trimming removed 0 bases from V and 5 bases from J, with 7 bases in between. CDR1 is GTSNPN and CDR2 is SVGIG in the germline V gene (reference sequence).

The table lists this clone with a count of one. V is TRBV15 and J is TRBJ2-7; 7 bases match TRBD1. Trimming at V came to 5 bases and at J to 6 bases, leaving 10 bases not matched to a gene. Germline V lookup: CDR1 LNHNV, CDR2 YYDKDF (reference sequence). The CDR3 runs 14 residues. CDR3 protein: CATSRQLDRAEQYF. CDR3 in DNA: TGTGCCACCAGCCGACAGCTCGACAGGGCCGAGCAGTACTTC.

This clone has more than one count but fewer than ten. The V call is TRBV5-1, the J call TRBJ1-2, with D perhaps matching TRBD1 (6 bases). CDR3 size: 14 residues. Trimming removed 0 bases at V and 6 bases at J, with 12 bases between. In germline, CDR1 is SGHRS, CDR2 YFSETQ. As DNA, the CDR3 is TGCGCCAGCAGCTTGGCCAATGGGGGCAATGGCTACACCTTC. This sequence encodes CASSLANGGNGYTF.

The chain carries TRBV7-3 and TRBJ2-3; 7 nucleotides agree with TRBD2. The V and J ends lost 0 bases and 2 bases, in that order; junction bases with no gene match: 5. The CDR3 length is 16 residues. Germline CDR1 SGHTA, CDR2 FQGTGA. The CDR3 here is CASSLTGGSLTDTQYF. The CDR3 DNA sequence: TGTGCCAGCAGCTTAACTGGCGGGAGCCTCACAGATACGCAGTATTTT.

The V and J genes are TRBV11-2 and TRBJ2-2, with D possibly being TRBD2 (5 bases). Germline CDR1 is SGHAT and CDR2 is FQNNGV. V lost 3 bases, J lost 7 bases, and 9 bases lay in between. The CDR3 spans 13 residues. In DNA form, the CDR3 reads TGTGCCAGCAGCTTTGTGGGGAGCGGGGAGCTGTTTTTT. Its protein is CASSFVGSGELFF.

The J gene is TRBJ2-7, the V gene TRBV5-1; D might be TRBD2 (6 bases). The V and J ends lost 4 bases and 0 bases respectively, with 11 bases between them. The CDR3 spans 14 residues. Germline-derived CDR1 and CDR2 are SGHRS and YFSETQ. CDR3 nucleotide sequence: TGCGCCAGCAGCCGGGACTCGAGCTCCTACGAGCAGTACTTC. It is translated as CASSRDSSSYEQYF.

The rearrangement links TRBV7-8 to TRBJ1-4, with 8 bases matching TRBD1. Germline V CDR1 and CDR2: SGHVS, FQNEAQ. CDR3 length equals 14 residues. Trimming cost V 4 bases and J 5 bases; bases outside gene matches: 3. The CDR3 is CASSYTGGNEKLFF. CDR3 DNA: TGTGCCAGCAGCTACACAGGGGGGAATGAAAAACTGTTTTTT.

V is TRBV19 and J is TRBJ1-5; 12 bases are a match to TRBD1. J was trimmed by 6 bases and V by 11 bases; bases with no gene match: 17. The CDR3 has 17 residues. Germline loops: CDR1 LNHDA, CDR2 SQIVND (reference sequence). The CDR3, as DNA: TGTGCCGCCAGCCCCGGGACAGGGGGCTTTGGTAGTCAGCCCCAGCATTTT. Translated, it gives CAASPGTGGFGSQPQHF.

The J gene is TRBJ1-1, the V gene TRBV7-3; the D is unclear. The V end was cut by 5 bases, the J end by 8 bases, with 15 bases between. This CDR3 has 13 residues. Germline V CDR1 and CDR2: SGHTA, FQGTGA. CDR3 DNA sequence: TGTGCCAGCAGCGTGATCCAGAGCCGGGAAGCTTTCTTT. This translates into CASSVIQSREAFF.

The CDR3 region is CASSRTGQGDQPQHF. CDR3 bases: TGTGCCAGCAGTCGTACAGGACAGGGTGATCAGCCCCAGCATTTT. V is TRBV5-8 and J is TRBJ1-5; 8 nucleotides align to TRBD1. There are 15 residues in the CDR3. After removal of 5 bases from V and 5 bases from J, the junction contained 9 bases not matched to a gene. The germline V gene has CDR1 SGHTS and CDR2 YDEGEE.

The chain has TRBV6-5 and TRBJ1-6, with D unresolved. Germline lookup yields CDR1 MNHEY and CDR2 SVGAGI. This CDR3 has 15 amino acids. V was trimmed by 5 bases and J by 7 bases, leaving 15 bases between them. CDR3 sequence (DNA): TGTGCCAGCAGTAACCTGAGGACGGGAAATTCACCCCTCCACTTT. It specifies CASSNLRTGNSPLHF.

CDR3 in amino acids: CASSQHRETQYF. CDR3 nucleotide sequence: TGCGCCAGCAGCCAACATCGGGAGACCCAGTACTTC. The gene calls are TRBV4-1 and TRBJ2-5; D remains ambiguous. The germline CDR1 and CDR2 sequences are MGHRA and YSYEKL. This CDR3 has 12 amino acids. V lost 2 bases, J lost 5 bases, and 6 bases lay in between.

The chain carries TRBV9 and TRBJ1-6, with no clear D. Trimming pared 0 bases from V and 6 bases from J, leaving 7 bases between. The CDR3 contains 14 residues. Germline V gene lookup returns CDR1 SGDLS and CDR2 YYNGEE. As DNA, the CDR3 is TGTGCCAGCAGCGTAGCTACAGTTAATTCACCCCTCCACTTT. It yields the protein CASSVATVNSPLHF.

This clone was recorded a few times. The chain links TRBV11-2 to TRBJ1-1; D is undetermined. This CDR3 spans 11 amino acids. V was pared by 1 base and J by 10 bases, with 7 bases between. CDR1 is SGHAT and CDR2 is FQNNGV in the germline V gene. The CDR3 spells CASSLGRRAFF. In DNA, the CDR3 is TGTGCCAGCAGCTTAGGTAGGAGAGCTTTCTTT.

The V call is TRBV19, the J call TRBJ2-3; 8 bases map to TRBD1. V shed 5 bases, J shed 0 bases, and the junction held 4 bases outside the gene matches. Germline loops: CDR1 LNHDA, CDR2 SQIVND (reference sequence). The CDR3 contains 15 residues. CDR3 DNA sequence: TGTGCCAGTAGTCCCCGACAGGGGAGCACAGATACGCAGTATTTT. It specifies CASSPRQGSTDTQYF. Looking up the rest from reference TRBV19 and TRBJ2-3 gives the full variable domain: DGGITQSPKYLFRKEGQNVTLSCEQNLNHDAMYWYRQDPGQGLRLIYYSQIVNDFQKGDIAEGYSVSREKKESFPLTVTSAQKNPTAFYLCASSPRQGSTDTQYFGPGTRLTVL.

This chain links TRBV6-1 with TRBJ1-2; D is undetermined. The CDR3 has 15 amino acids. Trimming took 1 base from V and 1 from J, leaving 10 bases between them. Germline V lookup: CDR1 MNHNS, CDR2 SASEGT. CDR3 in amino acids: CASSEGQPGNYGYTF. The DNA for the CDR3 is TGTGCCAGCAGTGAAGGCCAGCCGGGTAACTATGGCTACACCTTC.

V and J are TRBV14 and TRBJ1-2; D is uncertain. Per germline, CDR1 SGHDN and CDR2 FVKESK. Trimming took 1 base from V and 3 from J, leaving 9 bases between them. The CDR3 length is 14 residues. CDR3: CASSQGPKDYGYTF. For the CDR3, the DNA is TGTGCCAGCAGCCAAGGGCCAAAGGACTATGGCTACACCTTC. The whole variable domain, remainder taken from reference TRBV14 and TRBJ1-2, is EAGVTQFPSHSVIEKGQTVTLRCDPISGHDNLYWYRRVMGKEIKFLLHFVKESKQDESGMPNNRFLAERTGGTYSTLKVQPAELEDSGVYFCASSQGPKDYGYTFGSGTRLTVV.

This chain links TRBV27 with TRBJ2-1, with 14 bases fitting TRBD2. Per germline, CDR1 MNHEY and CDR2 SMNVEV (reference sequence). The V segment lost 3 bases and the J segment 10 bases; nucleotides outside the gene matches: 5. This CDR3 region has 15 residues. DNA of the CDR3: TGTGCCAGCAGTTTTCAGGGACTAGCGGGAGTGGAGCAGTTCTTC. Amino acids: CASSFQGLAGVEQFF.